The 24 T cell receptor beta chains below come from one sample, sequenced in a study of regulatory T cells in long-lasting Graves disease. Libraries of TCR beta came from iRepertoire HTBI primers plus Arm-PCR of CDR3 regions. One entry per CDR3 protein results from TCRdb running MiXCR on the multiplex PCR reads. Here the sample spans over 500,000 distinct CDR3 sequences, less than 20% being singletons. The time point: newly diagnosed GD, antithyroid drugs for less than 3 months. PBMC RNA was the source of the TCR library. Another study also made use of these data, one on T cells in Graves' hyperthyroidism and ophthalmopathy.

Material: peripheral blood mononuclear cells (PBMCs), obtained at new diagnosis, from a patient treated with antithyroid drugs. The receptor source for this set is a woman aged 25 to 39 with Graves disease.

This clonotype was recorded many times. This chain joins TRBV18 and TRBJ2-7, with a weak D call TRBD2 (5 bases). Germline V gene data show CDR1 as KGHSH and CDR2 as LQKENI. V gave up 4 bases and J gave up 5 bases, with 15 bases separating them. The CDR3 has 14 residues. The CDR3 sequence is CASSLHPGSDEQYF. In DNA form, the CDR3 reads TGTGCCAGCTCACTTCACCCGGGAAGCGACGAGCAGTACTTC.

This clonotype was counted a single time. J is TRBJ1-5 and V is TRBV2, with D possibly being TRBD1 (5 bases). The germline V gene has CDR1 SNHLY and CDR2 FYNNEI. Trimming shortened V by 8 bases and J by 3 bases, and 20 bases separated the two germline ends. The CDR3 length is 16 residues. CDR3 sequence: CASSPSGGQINQPQHF. The CDR3 nucleotides read TGTGCCAGCTCACCCTCCGGGGGTCAGATCAATCAGCCCCAGCATTTT. The variable domain in full, with the rest retrieved from reference TRBV2 and TRBJ1-5, is EPEVTQTPSHQVTQMGQEVILRCVPISNHLYFYWYRQILGQKVEFLVSFYNNEISEKSEIFDDQFSVERPDGSNFTLKIRSTKLEDSAMYFCASSPSGGQINQPQHFGDGTRLSIL.

Concerning this clonotype: A much larger clone sits a single nucleotide away, making a read error possible. V gene TRBV2 combines with J gene TRBJ2-1; 13 bases agree with TRBD2. The germline CDR1 and CDR2 sequences are SNHLY and FYNNEI. The CDR3 has 14 amino acids. CDR3 protein: CTSHGLAGVFEQFF. CDR3 DNA sequence: TGTACCAGCCATGGACTAGCGGGAGTTTTTGAGCAGTTCTTC.

This clonotype has a count of ten or more. V usage is TRBV10-2 and J usage is TRBJ2-5; maybe TRBD1 (5 bases). The CDR3 length is 12 residues. The germline CDR1 and CDR2 sequences are WSHSY and SAAADI. V was clipped by 2 bases and J by 7 bases, with 8 bases between them. This CDR3 reads CASSENQGTQYF. In DNA, the CDR3 is TGCGCCAGCAGTGAGAACCAGGGGACCCAGTACTTC.

On this clonotype: It may be a read error: a sequence one base away is much more abundant. This rearrangement joins TRBV5-1 to TRBJ2-7; TRBD2 aligns across 13 bases. The CDR3 runs 17 residues. Germline loops: CDR1 SGHRS, CDR2 YFSETQ. CDR3 region: CASSFGGTSGESYGQYF. The CDR3 DNA is TGCGCCAGCAGCTTTGGGGGGACTAGCGGGGAGTCCTACGGGCAGTACTTC. The full variable domain, with the rest looked up from reference TRBV5-1 and TRBJ2-7, is KAGVTQTPRYLIKTRGQQVTLSCSPISGHRSVSWYQQTPGQGLQFLFEYFSETQRNKGNFPGRFSGRQFSNSRSEMNVSTLELGDSALYLCASSFGGTSGESYGQYFGPGTRLTVT.

In this sample, this clonotype turned up many times. This chain links TRBV2 with TRBJ2-3, with 11 bases fitting TRBD2. CDR3 length: 13 amino acids. J lost 5 bases, V lost 9 bases, and 4 bases had no gene match. Germline V gene lookup returns CDR1 SNHLY and CDR2 FYNNEI. CDR3 residues: CARTSGSGDTQYF. CDR3 coding DNA: TGTGCCAGAACTAGCGGGAGTGGAGATACGCAGTATTTT.

This clonotype was observed many times. This chain links TRBV6-1 with TRBJ2-5; D unresolved. Trimming took off 10 bases at V and 5 bases at J, with 11 bases between the two ends. Germline CDR1 reads MNHNS; CDR2 reads SASEGT. The CDR3 consists of 11 residues. DNA for the CDR3: TGTGCCACAACGATGGGGGAGACCCAGTACTTC. Its translation is CATTMGETQYF.

In DNA form, the CDR3 reads TGCGCCAGCAGCCAGGGACAGGGGGCAGATGGCTACACCTTC. This codes for CASSQGQGADGYTF. The gene calls are TRBV4-1 and TRBJ1-2; 12 bases align to TRBD1. The CDR3 is 14 residues long. Germline V CDR1 and CDR2: MGHRA, YSYEKL. The J segment lost 6 bases and the V segment lost 3 bases, leaving 2 bases of the junction unmatched.

This clonotype was observed at least ten times. The V call is TRBV27, the J call TRBJ2-2, with 7 positions matching TRBD2. The CDR3 consists of 15 residues. V was clipped by 4 bases and J by 5 bases; unmatched bases: 7. The germline gives CDR1 MNHEY, CDR2 SMNVEV (reference sequence). The CDR3 protein is CASSWAGAGTGELFF. The CDR3 nucleotides are TGTGCCAGCAGTTGGGCGGGAGCGGGTACCGGGGAGCTGTTTTTT.

V usage is TRBV20-1 and J usage is TRBJ2-5; 15 positions agree with TRBD2. This CDR3 comprises 15 residues. Germline trimming cut 5 bases from V and 4 bases from J; bases unmatched to any gene: 5. Germline CDR1 reads DFQATT; CDR2 reads SNEGSKA (reference sequence). CDR3 loop: CSAGGLAGGGETQYF. The CDR3 DNA reads as TGCAGTGCTGGGGGACTAGCGGGAGGTGGAGAGACCCAGTACTTC.

The CDR3 region has the DNA TGTGCCAGCAGTCAATTTGACAGGGTGGGACTAGCGGGGTCCTACAATGAGCAGTTCTTC. The encoded protein is CASSQFDRVGLAGSYNEQFF. The gene calls are TRBV14 and TRBJ2-1; 13 bases fit TRBD2. V lost 6 bases and J lost 1; bases outside the gene matches: 15. The germline CDR1 and CDR2 sequences are SGHDN and FVKESK. The CDR3 sequence is 20 residues long.

The chain joins TRBV29-1 to TRBJ2-2; D is unclear. Germline CDR1 is SQVTM and CDR2 is ANQGSEA. CDR3 length: 13 amino acids. V shed 6 bases and J shed 0 bases, with 8 bases lying between them. CDR3 region: CSVRNTNTGELFF. CDR3 bases: TGCAGCGTCAGGAACACGAACACCGGGGAGCTGTTTTTT.

This chain uses TRBV6-5 with TRBJ2-7, with a tentative D call TRBD2 (5 bases). V was pared by 2 bases and J by 3 bases, with 35 bases between. There are 22 residues in the CDR3. Germline V lookup: CDR1 MNHEY, CDR2 SVGAGI. Here the CDR3 DNA reads TGTGCCAGCAGTTACGCAATGAGGGATCAGACGAAGGTTCAATTTTTTGACTACGAGCAGTACTTC. The encoded protein is CASSYAMRDQTKVQFFDYEQYF.

This clonotype was seen repeatedly, ten times or more. In nucleotides, the CDR3 is TGTGCCAGCAGTCTCCGTTCGGGGGGGCAAGAGACCCAGTACTTC. Residues: CASSLRSGGQETQYF. This chain links TRBV28 with TRBJ2-5; TRBD2 agrees at 8 bases. Germline-derived CDR1 and CDR2 are MDHEN and SYDVKM. CDR3 length: 15 amino acids. J was trimmed by 2 bases and V by 5 bases; bases with no gene match: 7. The complete variable domain, with remaining parts taken from reference TRBV28 and TRBJ2-5, reads DVKVTQSSRYLVKRTGEKVFLECVQDMDHENMFWYRQDPGLGLRLIYFSYDVKMKEKGDIPEGYSVSREKKERFSLILESASTNQTSMYLCASSLRSGGQETQYFGPGTRLLVL.

This clonotype was seen many times. The rearrangement uses TRBV7-8 and TRBJ2-1, with D possibly matching TRBD1 (6 bases). The CDR3 runs to 14 residues. Germline V gene lookup returns CDR1 SGHVS and CDR2 FQNEAQ. V was trimmed by 5 bases and J by 2 bases, leaving 10 bases between them. CDR3 residues: CASSPGQAYNEQFF. The CDR3 coding sequence is TGTGCCAGCAGCCCGGGACAAGCCTACAATGAGCAGTTCTTC.

This chain links TRBV6-1 with TRBJ2-1, with D perhaps TRBD1 or TRBD2 (5 bases each). The CDR3 runs 14 residues. Trimming left V 4 bases short and J 6 bases short, with 13 bases between. Germline-derived CDR1 and CDR2 are MNHNS and SASEGT. The CDR3 coding sequence is TGTGCCAGCAGTGGCGGAGCCGGGGCCAATGAGCAGTTCTTC. It translates to CASSGGAGANEQFF.

This clonotype showed up just a few times. The rearrangement joins TRBV29-1 to TRBJ2-3; 14 bases align to TRBD2. V lost 6 bases, J lost 2 bases, and 4 bases stayed unmatched. CDR3 length: 15 amino acids. Germline V gives CDR1 SQVTM, CDR2 ANQGSEA. The CDR3 DNA follows: TGCAGCGTGGGGACTAGCGGGAGCTCCACAGATACGCAGTATTTT. This encodes CSVGTSGSSTDTQYF.

This clonotype has at least ten counts. The rearrangement uses TRBV7-6 and TRBJ2-1; D not certain. The V gene lost 5 bases and the J gene lost 5 bases, with 16 bases spanning the gap. CDR1 and CDR2 from the germline V gene are SGHVS and FNYEAQ. The CDR3 is made up of 15 amino acids. The CDR3 bases are TGTGCCAGCAGCCCCACATCCTTACGGAACAATGAGCAGTTCTTC. Its translation is CASSPTSLRNNEQFF.

This clonotype was seen ten or more times. The chain couples TRBV6-9 to TRBJ1-5; 8 positions agree with TRBD1. The V gene's germline CDR1 is MNHGY and CDR2 SVAAGI. This CDR3 is built from 15 residues. V dropped 3 bases and J dropped 6; count of bases not matched to a gene: 7. The CDR3 sequence: CASSYSGGAGQPQHF. In DNA, the CDR3 is TGTGCCAGCAGTTACTCAGGGGGCGCGGGTCAGCCCCAGCATTTT.

This clonotype appeared a single time. The J gene is TRBJ1-2, the V gene TRBV3-1; 7 nucleotides match TRBD1. This CDR3 is 14 amino acids long. J gave up 5 bases and V 5 bases, and 8 bases lay outside the gene matches. Germline V gene lookup returns CDR1 LGHDT and CDR2 YNNKEL (reference sequence). This chain's CDR3 is CASSDRDRSYGYTF. CDR3 nucleotides: TGTGCCAGCAGCGACCGGGACAGAAGTTATGGCTACACCTTC.

The chain links TRBV5-1 to TRBJ2-3; D perhaps matches TRBD2 (5 bases). Germline assignment: CDR1 SGHRS and CDR2 YFSETQ. The CDR3 covers 16 residues. V lost 2 bases and J lost 3, with 16 bases in between. The CDR3 reads CASSFGSTSGTDTQYF. CDR3 DNA: TGCGCCAGCAGCTTCGGATCGACTTCGGGAACAGATACGCAGTATTTT.

The chain is built from TRBV28 and TRBJ2-1, with D unclear. The ends were cut back, 4 bases at V and 5 bases at J, with 6 bases in the middle. The germline V gene has CDR1 MDHEN and CDR2 SYDVKM. The CDR3 is 12 residues long. The CDR3 protein is CASSWGNNEQFF. As DNA, the CDR3 is TGTGCCAGCAGTTGGGGAAACAATGAGCAGTTCTTC.

This clonotype was seen a few times. This chain joins TRBV7-2 and TRBJ2-1, with 12 bases fitting TRBD2. This CDR3 spans 16 amino acids. The V gene end was trimmed by 5 bases and the J gene end by 8 bases; junction bases not matched to a gene: 10. Germline V gives CDR1 SGHTA, CDR2 FQGNSA. This chain's CDR3 is CASSGPPTSGRDEQFF. DNA for the CDR3: TGTGCCAGCAGCGGCCCTCCGACTAGCGGGAGAGATGAGCAGTTCTTC.

This clonotype was detected many times. This sequence joins TRBV28 and TRBJ2-7; 7 nucleotides align to TRBD1. The CDR3 runs to 13 residues. Per the germline V gene, CDR1 is MDHEN and CDR2 is SYDVKM. Trimming at V came to 6 bases and at J to 6 bases, leaving 8 bases not matched to a gene. CDR3 protein: CASRPGQRTEQYF. CDR3 nucleotides: TGTGCCAGCAGACCGGGACAGAGGACCGAGCAGTACTTC. The variable domain in full, completed from reference TRBV28 and TRBJ2-7, reads DVKVTQSSRYLVKRTGEKVFLECVQDMDHENMFWYRQDPGLGLRLIYFSYDVKMKEKGDIPEGYSVSREKKERFSLILESASTNQTSMYLCASRPGQRTEQYFGPGTRLTVT.